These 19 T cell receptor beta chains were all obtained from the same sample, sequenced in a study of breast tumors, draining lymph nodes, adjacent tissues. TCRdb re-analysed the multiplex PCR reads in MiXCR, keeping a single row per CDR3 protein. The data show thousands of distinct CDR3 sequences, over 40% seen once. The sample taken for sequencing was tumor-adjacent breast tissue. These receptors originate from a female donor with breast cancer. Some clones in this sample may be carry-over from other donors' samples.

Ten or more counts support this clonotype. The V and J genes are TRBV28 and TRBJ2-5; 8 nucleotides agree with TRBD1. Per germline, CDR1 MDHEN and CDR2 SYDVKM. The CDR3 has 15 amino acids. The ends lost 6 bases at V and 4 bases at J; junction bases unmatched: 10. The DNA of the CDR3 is TGTGCCAGCAGCTCGACAGGGGCCGGAGGAGAGACCCAGTACTTC. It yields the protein CASSSTGAGGETQYF.

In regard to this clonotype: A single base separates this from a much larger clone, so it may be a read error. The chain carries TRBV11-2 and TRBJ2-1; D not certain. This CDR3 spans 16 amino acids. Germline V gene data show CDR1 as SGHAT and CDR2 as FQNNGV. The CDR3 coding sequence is TGTGCCAGCAGACAATCCGTGGGCACTCAGTACAATGGGCAGTTCTTC. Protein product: CASRQSVGTQYNGQFF.

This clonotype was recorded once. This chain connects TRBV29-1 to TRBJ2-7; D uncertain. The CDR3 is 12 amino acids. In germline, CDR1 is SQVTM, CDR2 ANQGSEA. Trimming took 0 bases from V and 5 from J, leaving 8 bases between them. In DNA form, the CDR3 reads TGCAGCGTTGAAGATCTGGGCCACGAGCAGTACTTC. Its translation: CSVEDLGHEQYF.

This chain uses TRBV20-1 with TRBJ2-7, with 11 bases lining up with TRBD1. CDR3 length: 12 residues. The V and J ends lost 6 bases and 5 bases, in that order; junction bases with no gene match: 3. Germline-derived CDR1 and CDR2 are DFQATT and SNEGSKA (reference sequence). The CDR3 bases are TGCAGTGCACCGGGACAGGGGGACGAGCAGTACTTC. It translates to CSAPGQGDEQYF.

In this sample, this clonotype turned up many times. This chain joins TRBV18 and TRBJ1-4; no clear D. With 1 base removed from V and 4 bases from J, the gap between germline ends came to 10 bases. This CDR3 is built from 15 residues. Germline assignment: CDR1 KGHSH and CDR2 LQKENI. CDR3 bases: TGTGCCAGCTCACCACGGCCAGCCTATAATGAAAAACTGTTTTTT. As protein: CASSPRPAYNEKLFF.

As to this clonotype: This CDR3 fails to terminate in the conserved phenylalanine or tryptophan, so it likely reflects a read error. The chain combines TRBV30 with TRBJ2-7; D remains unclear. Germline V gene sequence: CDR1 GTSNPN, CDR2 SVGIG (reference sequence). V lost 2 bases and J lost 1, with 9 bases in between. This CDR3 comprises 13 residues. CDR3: CAWSTRVSYEQYS. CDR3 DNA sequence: TGTGCCTGGAGTACTCGGGTGTCCTACGAGCAGTACTCC.

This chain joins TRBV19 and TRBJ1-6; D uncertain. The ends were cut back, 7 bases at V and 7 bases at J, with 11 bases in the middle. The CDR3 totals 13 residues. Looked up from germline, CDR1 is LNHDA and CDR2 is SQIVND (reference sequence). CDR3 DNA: TGTGCCAGTACGGCAAGCCTCAATTCACCCCTCCACTTT. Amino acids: CASTASLNSPLHF.

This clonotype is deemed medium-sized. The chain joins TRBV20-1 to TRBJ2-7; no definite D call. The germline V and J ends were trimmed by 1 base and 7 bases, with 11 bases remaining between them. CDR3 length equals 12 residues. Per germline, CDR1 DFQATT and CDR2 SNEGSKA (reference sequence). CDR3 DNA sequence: TGCAGTGCTAGAGGGGTCACCTCAGAGCAGTACTTC. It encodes CSARGVTSEQYF.

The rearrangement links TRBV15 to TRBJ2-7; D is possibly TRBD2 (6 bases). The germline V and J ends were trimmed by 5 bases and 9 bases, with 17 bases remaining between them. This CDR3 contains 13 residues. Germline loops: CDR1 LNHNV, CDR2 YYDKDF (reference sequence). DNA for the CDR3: TGTGCCACCAGCTCCTTTGGCGGGGAGAGGCAGTACTTC. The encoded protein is CATSSFGGERQYF.

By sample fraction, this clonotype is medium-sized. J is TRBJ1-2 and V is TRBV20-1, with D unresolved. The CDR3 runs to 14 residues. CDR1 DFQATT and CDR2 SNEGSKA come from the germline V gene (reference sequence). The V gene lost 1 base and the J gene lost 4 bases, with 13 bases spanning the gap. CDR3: CSARAAVSGYGYTF. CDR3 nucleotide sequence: TGCAGTGCTAGAGCGGCGGTTTCAGGCTATGGCTACACCTTC.

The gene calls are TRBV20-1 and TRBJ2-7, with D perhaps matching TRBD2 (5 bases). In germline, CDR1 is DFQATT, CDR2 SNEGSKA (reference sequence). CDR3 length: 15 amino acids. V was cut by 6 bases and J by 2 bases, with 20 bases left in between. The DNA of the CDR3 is TGCAGTGCAAGTGGTTCGGGGAGTGGGGCCTACGAGCAGTACTTC. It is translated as CSASGSGSGAYEQYF.

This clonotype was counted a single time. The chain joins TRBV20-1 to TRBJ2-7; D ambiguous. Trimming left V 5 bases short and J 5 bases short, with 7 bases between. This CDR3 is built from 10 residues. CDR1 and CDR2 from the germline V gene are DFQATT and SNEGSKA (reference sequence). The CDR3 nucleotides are TGCAGTGCTGGGTTCGACGAGCAGTACTTC. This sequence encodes CSAGFDEQYF.

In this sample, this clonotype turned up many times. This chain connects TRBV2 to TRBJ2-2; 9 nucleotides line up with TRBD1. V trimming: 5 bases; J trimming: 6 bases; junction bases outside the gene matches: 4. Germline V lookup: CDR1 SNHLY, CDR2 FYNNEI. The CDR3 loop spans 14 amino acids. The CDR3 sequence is CASSTRQGAGELFF. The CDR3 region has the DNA TGTGCCAGCAGTACCCGACAGGGGGCCGGGGAGCTGTTTTTT.

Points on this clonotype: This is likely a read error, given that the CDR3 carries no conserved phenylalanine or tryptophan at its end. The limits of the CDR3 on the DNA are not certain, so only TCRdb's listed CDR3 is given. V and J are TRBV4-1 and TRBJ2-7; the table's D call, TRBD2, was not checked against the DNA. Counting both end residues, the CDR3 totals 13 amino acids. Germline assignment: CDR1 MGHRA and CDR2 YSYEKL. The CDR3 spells CASSQALAGGSLL.

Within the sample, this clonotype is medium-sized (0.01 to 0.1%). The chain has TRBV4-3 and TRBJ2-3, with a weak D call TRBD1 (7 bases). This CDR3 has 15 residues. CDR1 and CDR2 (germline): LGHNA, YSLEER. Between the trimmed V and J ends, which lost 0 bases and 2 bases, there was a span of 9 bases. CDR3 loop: CASSQDRGATDTQYF. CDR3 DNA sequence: TGCGCCAGCAGCCAAGACAGGGGGGCCACAGATACGCAGTATTTT.

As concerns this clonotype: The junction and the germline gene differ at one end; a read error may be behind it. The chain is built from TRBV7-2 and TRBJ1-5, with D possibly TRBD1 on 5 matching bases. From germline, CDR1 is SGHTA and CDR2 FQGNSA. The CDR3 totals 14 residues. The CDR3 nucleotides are TGTGCCAGCAGCCTAGCTGGGGGTAAGCAGCCCCAGCATTTT. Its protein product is CASSLAGGKQPQHF.

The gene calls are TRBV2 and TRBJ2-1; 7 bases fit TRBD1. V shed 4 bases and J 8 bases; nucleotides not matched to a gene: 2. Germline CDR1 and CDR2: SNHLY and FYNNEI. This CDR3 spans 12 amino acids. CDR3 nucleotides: TGTGCCAGCAGTGGACAGGGCGATGAGCAGTTCTTC. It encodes CASSGQGDEQFF.

The CDR3 DNA reads TGTGCCAGCAGAACCGGGACAGGGGGCAATGAGCAGTTCTTC. Translated, it gives CASRTGTGGNEQFF. The V call is TRBV6-2 or TRBV6-3, the J call TRBJ2-1; 11 nucleotides match TRBD1. The CDR3 sequence is 14 residues long. V lost 6 bases, J lost 6 bases, and 4 bases stayed unmatched. CDR1 is MNHEY, CDR2 SVGEGT, per germline.

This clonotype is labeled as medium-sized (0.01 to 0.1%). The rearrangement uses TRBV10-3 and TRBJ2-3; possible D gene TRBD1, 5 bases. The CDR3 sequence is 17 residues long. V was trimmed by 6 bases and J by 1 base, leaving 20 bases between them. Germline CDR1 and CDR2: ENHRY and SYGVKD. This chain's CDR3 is CAISGSSPEGGTDTQYF. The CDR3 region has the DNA TGTGCCATCAGCGGTAGTTCCCCCGAAGGGGGCACAGATACGCAGTATTTT.